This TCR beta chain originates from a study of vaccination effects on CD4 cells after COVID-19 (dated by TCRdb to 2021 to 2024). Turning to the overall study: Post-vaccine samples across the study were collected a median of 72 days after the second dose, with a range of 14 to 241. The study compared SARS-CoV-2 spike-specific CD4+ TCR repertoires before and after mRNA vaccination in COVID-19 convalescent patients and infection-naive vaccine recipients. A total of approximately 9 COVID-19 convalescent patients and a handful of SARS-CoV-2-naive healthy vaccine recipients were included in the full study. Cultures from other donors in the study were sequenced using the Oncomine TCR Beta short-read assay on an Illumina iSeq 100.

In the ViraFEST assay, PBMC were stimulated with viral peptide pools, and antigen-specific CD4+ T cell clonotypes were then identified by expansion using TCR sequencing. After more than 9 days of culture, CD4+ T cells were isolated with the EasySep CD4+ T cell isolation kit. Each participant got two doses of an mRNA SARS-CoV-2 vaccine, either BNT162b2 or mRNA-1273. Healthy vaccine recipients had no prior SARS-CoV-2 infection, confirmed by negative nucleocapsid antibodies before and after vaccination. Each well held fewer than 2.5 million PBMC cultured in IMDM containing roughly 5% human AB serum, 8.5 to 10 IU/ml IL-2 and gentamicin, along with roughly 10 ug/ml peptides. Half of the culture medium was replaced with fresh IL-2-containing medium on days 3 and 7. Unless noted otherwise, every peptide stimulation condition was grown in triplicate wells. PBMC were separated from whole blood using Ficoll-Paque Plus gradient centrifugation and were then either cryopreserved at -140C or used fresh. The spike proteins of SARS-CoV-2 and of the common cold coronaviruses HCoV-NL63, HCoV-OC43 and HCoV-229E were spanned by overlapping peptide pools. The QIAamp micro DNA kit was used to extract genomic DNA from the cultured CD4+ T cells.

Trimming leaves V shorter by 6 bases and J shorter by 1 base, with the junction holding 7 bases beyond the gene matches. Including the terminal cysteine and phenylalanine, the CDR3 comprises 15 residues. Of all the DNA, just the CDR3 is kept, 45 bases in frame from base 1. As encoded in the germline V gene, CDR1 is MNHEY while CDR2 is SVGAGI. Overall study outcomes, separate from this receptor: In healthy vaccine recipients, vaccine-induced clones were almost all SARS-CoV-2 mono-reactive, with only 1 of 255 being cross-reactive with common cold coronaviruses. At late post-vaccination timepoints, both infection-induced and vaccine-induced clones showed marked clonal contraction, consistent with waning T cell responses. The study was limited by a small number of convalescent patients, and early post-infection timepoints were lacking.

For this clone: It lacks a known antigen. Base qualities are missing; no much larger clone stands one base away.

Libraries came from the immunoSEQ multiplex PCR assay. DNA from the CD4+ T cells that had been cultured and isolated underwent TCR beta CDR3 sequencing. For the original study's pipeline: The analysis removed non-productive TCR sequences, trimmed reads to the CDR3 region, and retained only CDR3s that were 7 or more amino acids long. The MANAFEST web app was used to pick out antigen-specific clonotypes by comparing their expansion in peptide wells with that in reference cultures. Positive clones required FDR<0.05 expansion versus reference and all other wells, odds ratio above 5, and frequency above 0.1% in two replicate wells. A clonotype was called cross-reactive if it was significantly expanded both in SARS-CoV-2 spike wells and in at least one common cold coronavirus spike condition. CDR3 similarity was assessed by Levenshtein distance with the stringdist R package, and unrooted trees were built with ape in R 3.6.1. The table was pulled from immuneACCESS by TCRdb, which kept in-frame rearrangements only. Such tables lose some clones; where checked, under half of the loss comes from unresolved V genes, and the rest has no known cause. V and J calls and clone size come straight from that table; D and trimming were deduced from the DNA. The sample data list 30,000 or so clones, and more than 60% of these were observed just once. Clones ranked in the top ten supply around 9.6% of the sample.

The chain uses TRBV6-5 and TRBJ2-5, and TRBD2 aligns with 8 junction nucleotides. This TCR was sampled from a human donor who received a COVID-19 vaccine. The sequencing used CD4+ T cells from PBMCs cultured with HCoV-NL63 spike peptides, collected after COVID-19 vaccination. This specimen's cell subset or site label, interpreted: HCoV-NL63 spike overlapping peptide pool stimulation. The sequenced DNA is TGTGCCAGCAGACCATGGACTAGCCTCCAAGAGACCCAGTACTTC. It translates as CASRPWTSLQETQYF.